Listed below are T cell receptor beta chains from one sample, sequenced in a study of identical twins. TCRdb fed the 5' RACE reads into MiXCR, producing one record per CDR3 protein. The table has just under 550,000 distinct CDR3 sequences, around 15% seen once. Another study also made use of these data, one on yellow fever vaccine responses in identical twins.

Sample: CD4+ T cells sorted from blood. Source of these receptors: a young woman in good health. Each CDR3 is given with its conserved first and last residue. D genes are given only for firm matches. Expanded clones are given a class, and other clones once, few, many or no size at all.

abundance	d_gene	v_gene	j_gene	CDR3nt	CDR3aa
few	-	TRBV10-3	TRBJ2-5	TGTGCCATCAGTGAGTCGACGGGGAGGCAAGAGACCCAGTACTTC	CAISESTGRQETQYF
few	-	TRBV20-1	TRBJ2-3	TGCAGTGCTGGCGGCTCCACTAGCACAGATACGCAGTATTTT	CSAGGSTSTDTQYF
-	-	TRBV6-5	TRBJ1-2	TGTGCCAGCAGTTACGACGCAGGATTAGCTAACTATGGCTACACCTTC	CASSYDAGLANYGYTF
few	-	TRBV24-1	TRBJ2-1	TGTGCCACCAGTGATCCGGGAAGTTCCCATGAGCAGTTCTTC	CATSDPGSSHEQFF
few	-	TRBV14	TRBJ2-1	TGTGCCAGCAGCCAACCGCCGCCCAGCTCCTACAATGAGCAGTTCTTC	CASSQPPPSSYNEQFF
few	-	TRBV28	TRBJ2-2	TGTGCCAGCAGTTGGGCAGGACACACCGGGGAGCTGTTTTTT	CASSWAGHTGELFF
-	TRBD2	TRBV15	TRBJ2-7	TGTGCCACCAGCATTGATAGCGGGAGAACCTACGAGCAGTACTTC	CATSIDSGRTYEQYF
-	TRBD2	TRBV29-1	TRBJ2-5	TGCAGCGTTGTTGGACTAGCGGGAGAGACCCAGTACTTC	CSVVGLAGETQYF
-	-	TRBV12-3/TRBV12-4	TRBJ2-3	TGTGCCAGCAGTTTAATTGGCGGGCGCACAGATACGCAGTATTTT	CASSLIGGRTDTQYF
few	TRBD1	TRBV2	TRBJ2-7	TGTGCCATAACAATCCGGGACAGGGGCTACGAGCAGTACTTC	CAITIRDRGYEQYF
-	-	TRBV7-2	TRBJ2-1	TGTGCCAGCAGCCGGGACCAAGGGGCCTACAATGAGCAGTTCTTC	CASSRDQGAYNEQFF
-	-	TRBV2	TRBJ2-2	TGTGCCAGCAGCGCCGAATCCCCCAAAACAACCGGGGAGCTGTTTTTT	CASSAESPKTTGELFF
-	-	TRBV7-6	TRBJ2-2	TGTGCCAGCAGCTTAGAGTCTCTAGACTACACCGGGGAGCTGTTTTTT	CASSLESLDYTGELFF
-	TRBD1	TRBV24-1	TRBJ2-3	TGTGCCACCAGTGATTATTATTGGACAGGTACGGATACGCAGTATTTT	CATSDYYWTGTDTQYF
-	-	TRBV6-2/TRBV6-3	TRBJ1-2	TGTGCCAGCAGTTCTCCCCTCGTGGCGGGCTACACCTTC	CASSSPLVAGYTF
many	-	TRBV29-1	TRBJ1-3	TGCAGCGTCAGACCCCAGGGGGGAAACACCATATATTTT	CSVRPQGGNTIYF
-	-	TRBV3-1	TRBJ1-5	TGTGCCAGCAGCCAGGGACAAGTGGGCAATCAGCCCCAGCACTTT	CASSQGQVGNQPQHF